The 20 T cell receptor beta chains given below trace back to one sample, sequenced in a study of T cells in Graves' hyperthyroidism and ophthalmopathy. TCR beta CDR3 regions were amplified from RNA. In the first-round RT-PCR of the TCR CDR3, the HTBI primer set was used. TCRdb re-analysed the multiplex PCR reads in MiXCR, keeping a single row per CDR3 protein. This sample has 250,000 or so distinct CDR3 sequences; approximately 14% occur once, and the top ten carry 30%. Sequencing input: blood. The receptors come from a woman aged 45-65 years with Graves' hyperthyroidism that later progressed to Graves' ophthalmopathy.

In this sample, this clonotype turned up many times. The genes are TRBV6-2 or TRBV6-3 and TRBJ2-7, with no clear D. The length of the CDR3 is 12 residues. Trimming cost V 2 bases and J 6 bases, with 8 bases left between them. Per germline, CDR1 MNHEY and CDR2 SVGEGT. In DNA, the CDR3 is TGTGCCAGCAGTTACCCGTATTCCGAGCAGTACTTC. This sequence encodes CASSYPYSEQYF.

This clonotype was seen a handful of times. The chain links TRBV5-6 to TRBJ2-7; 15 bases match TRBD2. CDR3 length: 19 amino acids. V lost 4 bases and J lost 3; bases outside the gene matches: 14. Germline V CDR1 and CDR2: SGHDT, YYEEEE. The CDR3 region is CASSLPPGLAGGHLYEQYF. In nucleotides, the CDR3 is TGTGCCAGCAGCCTGCCTCCGGGACTAGCGGGAGGCCACCTCTACGAGCAGTACTTC.

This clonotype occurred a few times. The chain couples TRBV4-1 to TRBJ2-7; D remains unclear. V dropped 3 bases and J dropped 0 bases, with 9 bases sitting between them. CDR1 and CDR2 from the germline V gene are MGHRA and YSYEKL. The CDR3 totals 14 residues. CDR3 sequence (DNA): TGCGCCAGCAGCCACGGGCTGAGCTCCTACGAGCAGTACTTC. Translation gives CASSHGLSSYEQYF.

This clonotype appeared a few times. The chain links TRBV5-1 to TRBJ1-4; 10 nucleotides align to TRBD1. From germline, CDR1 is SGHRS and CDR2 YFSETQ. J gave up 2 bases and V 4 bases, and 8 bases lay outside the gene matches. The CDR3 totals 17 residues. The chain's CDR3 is CASSTGQGGWTNEKLFF. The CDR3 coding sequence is TGCGCCAGCAGCACCGGACAGGGGGGGTGGACTAATGAAAAACTGTTTTTT.

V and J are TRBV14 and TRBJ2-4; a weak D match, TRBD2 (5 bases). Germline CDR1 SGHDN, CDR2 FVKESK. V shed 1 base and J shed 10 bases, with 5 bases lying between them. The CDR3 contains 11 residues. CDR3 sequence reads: CASSQAGIQYF. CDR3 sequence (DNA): TGTGCCAGCAGCCAAGCGGGGATTCAGTACTTC.

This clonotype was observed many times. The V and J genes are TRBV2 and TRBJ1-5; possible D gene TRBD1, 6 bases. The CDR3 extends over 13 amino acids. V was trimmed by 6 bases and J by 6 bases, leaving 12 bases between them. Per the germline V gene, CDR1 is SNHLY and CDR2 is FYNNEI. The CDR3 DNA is TGTGCCAGCAGGTGGACAGTCATTCAGCCCCAGCATTTT. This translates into CASRWTVIQPQHF.

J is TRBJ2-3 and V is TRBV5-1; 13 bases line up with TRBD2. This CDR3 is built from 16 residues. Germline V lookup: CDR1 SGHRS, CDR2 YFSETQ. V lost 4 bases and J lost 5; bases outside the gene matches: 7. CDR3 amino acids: CASSGGLAGVEDTQYF. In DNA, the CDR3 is TGCGCCAGCAGCGGAGGACTAGCGGGAGTCGAAGATACGCAGTATTTT.

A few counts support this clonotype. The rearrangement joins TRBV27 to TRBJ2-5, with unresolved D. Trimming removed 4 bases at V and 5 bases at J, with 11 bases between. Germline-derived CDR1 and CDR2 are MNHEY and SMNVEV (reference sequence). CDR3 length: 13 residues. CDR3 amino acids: CASSYRAWETQYF. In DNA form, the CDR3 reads TGTGCCAGCAGTTACCGGGCATGGGAGACCCAGTACTTC.

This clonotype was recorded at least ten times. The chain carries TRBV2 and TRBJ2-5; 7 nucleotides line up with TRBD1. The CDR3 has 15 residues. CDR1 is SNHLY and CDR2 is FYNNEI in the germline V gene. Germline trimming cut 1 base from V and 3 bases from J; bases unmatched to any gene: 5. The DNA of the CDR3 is TGTGCCAGCAGTGAAGACCGACAGGGTAAAGAGACCCAGTACTTC. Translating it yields CASSEDRQGKETQYF.

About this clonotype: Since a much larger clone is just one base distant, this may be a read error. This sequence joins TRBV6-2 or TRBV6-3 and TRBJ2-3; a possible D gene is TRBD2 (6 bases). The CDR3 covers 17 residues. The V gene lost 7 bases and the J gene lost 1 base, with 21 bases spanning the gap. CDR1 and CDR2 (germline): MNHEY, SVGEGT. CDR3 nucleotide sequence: TGTGCCAGCACCTACCCGGTCAAAACGGGGGGCACAGATACGCAGTATTTT. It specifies CASTYPVKTGGTDTQYF.

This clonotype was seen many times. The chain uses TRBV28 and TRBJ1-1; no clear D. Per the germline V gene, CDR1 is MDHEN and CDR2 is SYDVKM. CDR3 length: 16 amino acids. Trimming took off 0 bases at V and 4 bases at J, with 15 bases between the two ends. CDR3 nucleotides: TGTGCCAGCAGTTTATGGGGATCAGGATGGAGCACTGAAGCTTTCTTT. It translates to CASSLWGSGWSTEAFF.

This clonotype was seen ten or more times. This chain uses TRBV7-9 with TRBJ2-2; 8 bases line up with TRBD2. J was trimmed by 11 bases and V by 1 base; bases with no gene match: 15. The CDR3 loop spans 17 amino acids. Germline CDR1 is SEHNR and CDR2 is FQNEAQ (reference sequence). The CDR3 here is CASSLVSRLAGDSELFF. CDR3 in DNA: TGTGCCAGCAGCTTAGTATCCCGGCTAGCGGGCGACAGTGAGCTGTTTTTT. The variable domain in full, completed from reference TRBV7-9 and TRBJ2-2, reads DTGVSQNPRHKITKRGQNVTFRCDPISEHNRLYWYRQTLGQGPEFLTYFQNEAQLEKSRLLSDRFSAERPKGSFSTLEIQRTEQGDSAMYLCASSLVSRLAGDSELFFGEGSRLTVL.

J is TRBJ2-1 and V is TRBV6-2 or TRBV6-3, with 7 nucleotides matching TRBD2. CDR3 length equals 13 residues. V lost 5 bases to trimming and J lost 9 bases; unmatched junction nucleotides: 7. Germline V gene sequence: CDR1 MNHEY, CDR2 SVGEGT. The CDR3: CASSALAGLEQFF. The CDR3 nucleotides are TGTGCCAGCAGTGCCTTAGCGGGTCTTGAGCAGTTCTTC.

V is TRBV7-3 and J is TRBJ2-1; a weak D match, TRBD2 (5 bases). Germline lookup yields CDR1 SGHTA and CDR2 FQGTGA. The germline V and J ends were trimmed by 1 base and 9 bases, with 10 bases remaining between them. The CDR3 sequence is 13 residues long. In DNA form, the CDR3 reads TGTGCCAGCAGCTTAATGAGAAGCGGTGAGCAGTTCTTC. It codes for CASSLMRSGEQFF.

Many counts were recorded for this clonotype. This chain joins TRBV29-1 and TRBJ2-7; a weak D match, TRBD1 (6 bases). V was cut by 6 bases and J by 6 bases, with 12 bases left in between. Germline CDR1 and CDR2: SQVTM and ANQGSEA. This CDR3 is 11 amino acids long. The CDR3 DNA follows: TGCAGCGTCCAAACAGGGACCGAGCAGTACTTC. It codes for CSVQTGTEQYF.

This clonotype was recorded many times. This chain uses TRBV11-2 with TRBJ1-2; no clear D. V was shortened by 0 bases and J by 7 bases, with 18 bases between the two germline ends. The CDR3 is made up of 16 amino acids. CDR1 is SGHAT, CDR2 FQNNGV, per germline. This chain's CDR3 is CASSLDLTLGRGGYTF. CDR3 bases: TGTGCCAGCAGCTTAGATCTAACGCTAGGCAGAGGTGGCTACACCTTC. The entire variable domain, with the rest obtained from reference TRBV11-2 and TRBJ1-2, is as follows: EAGVAQSPRYKIIEKRQSVAFWCNPISGHATLYWYQQILGQGPKLLIQFQNNGVVDDSQLPKDRFSAERLKGVDSTLKIQPAKLEDSAVYLCASSLDLTLGRGGYTFGSGTRLTVV.

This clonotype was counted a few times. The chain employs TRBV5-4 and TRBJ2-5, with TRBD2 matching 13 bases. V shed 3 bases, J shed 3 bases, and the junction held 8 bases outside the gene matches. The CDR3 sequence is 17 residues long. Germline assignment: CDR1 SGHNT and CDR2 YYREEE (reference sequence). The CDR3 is CASSSIWTSGGKETQYF. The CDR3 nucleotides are TGTGCCAGCAGCTCGATATGGACTAGCGGGGGCAAAGAGACCCAGTACTTC.

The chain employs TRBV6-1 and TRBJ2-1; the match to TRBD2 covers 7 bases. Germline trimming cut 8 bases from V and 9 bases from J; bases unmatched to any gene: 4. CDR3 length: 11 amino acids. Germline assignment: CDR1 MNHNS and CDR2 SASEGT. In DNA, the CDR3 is TGTGCCAGCGGGGGAGGGCCTGAGCAGTTCTTC. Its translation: CASGGGPEQFF.

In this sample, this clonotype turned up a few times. CDR3 coding DNA: TGTGCCAGCGTTTGGGACAGGGGGACTGGCTACACCTTC. This gives the protein CASVWDRGTGYTF. The chain combines TRBV6-2 or TRBV6-3 with TRBJ1-2; TRBD1 matches 11 bases. The trim removed 8 bases at V and 7 bases at J, leaving 6 bases unmatched. Germline assignment: CDR1 MNHEY and CDR2 SVGEGT. The CDR3 spans 13 residues.

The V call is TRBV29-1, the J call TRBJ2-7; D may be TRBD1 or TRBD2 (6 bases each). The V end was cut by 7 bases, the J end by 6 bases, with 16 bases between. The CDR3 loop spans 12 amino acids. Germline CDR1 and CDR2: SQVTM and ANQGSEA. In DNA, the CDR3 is TGCAGCGGATCGTTCGGGGGCGGCGAGCAGTACTTC. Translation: CSGSFGGGEQYF.